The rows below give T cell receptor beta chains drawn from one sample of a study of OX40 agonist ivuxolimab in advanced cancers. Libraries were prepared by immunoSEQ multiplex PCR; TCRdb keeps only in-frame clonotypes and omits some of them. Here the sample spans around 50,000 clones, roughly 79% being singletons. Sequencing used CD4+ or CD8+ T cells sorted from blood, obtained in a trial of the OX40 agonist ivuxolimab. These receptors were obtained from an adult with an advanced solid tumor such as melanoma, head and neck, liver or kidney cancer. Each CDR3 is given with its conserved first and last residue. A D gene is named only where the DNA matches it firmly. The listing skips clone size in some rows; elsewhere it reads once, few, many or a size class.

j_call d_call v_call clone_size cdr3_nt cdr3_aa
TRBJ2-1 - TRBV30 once TGTGCCTGGAGTGTTAAAGGCTCCTACAATGAGCAGTTCTTC CAWSVKGSYNEQFF
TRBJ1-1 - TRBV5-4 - TGTGCCAGCAGCTTGGTTGGGAGGCCCACTGAAGCTTTCTTT CASSLVGRPTEAFF
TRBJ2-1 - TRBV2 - TGTGCCAGCAGCCCAAGGACACTCTCCTACAATGAGCAGTTCTTC CASSPRTLSYNEQFF
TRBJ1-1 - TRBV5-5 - TGTGCCAGCAGCTTGTTGGTCAATCTGAACACTGAAGCTTTCTTT CASSLLVNLNTEAFF
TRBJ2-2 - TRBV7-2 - TGTGCCAGCAGCTTGGTCGGACAAGGCGGGGAGCTGTTTTTT CASSLVGQGGELFF
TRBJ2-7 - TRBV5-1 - TGCGCCAGCAGCTCACAGGGATTTTTTTCCTACGAGCAGTACTTC CASSSQGFFSYEQYF
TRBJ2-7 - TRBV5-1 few TGCGCCAGCAGCTCTCCAGAATCCTACGAGCAGTACTTC CASSSPESYEQYF
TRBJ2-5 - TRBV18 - TGTGCCAGCTCACCAAGGCAACTAGCTGGTGGGGAGACCCAGTACTTC CASSPRQLAGGETQYF
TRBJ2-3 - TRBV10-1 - TGCGCCAGCAGTGGCGGCAGTCCCTTGGGTACGCAGTATTTT CASSGGSPLGTQYF
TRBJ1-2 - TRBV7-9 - TGTGCCAGCAGCTACGACACGGGAGGCTACACCTTC CASSYDTGGYTF
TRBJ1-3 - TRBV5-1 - TGCGCCAGCGGGGATACCTCTGGAAACACCATATATTTT CASGDTSGNTIYF
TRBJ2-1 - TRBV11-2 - TGTGCCAGCAGCCCCCTGGACGTGGTGTACAATGAGCAGTTCTTC CASSPLDVVYNEQFF
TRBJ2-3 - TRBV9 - TGTGCCAGCAGCCAAACTAGGGCCACAGATACGCAGTATTTT CASSQTRATDTQYF